The 2 T cell receptor beta chains below come from one sample, sequenced in a study of T cells expressing NK-cell markers. TCRdb re-called the 5' RACE reads and catalogs CDR3 proteins one per entry, DNA excluded. The repertoire shows approximately 380,000 distinct CDR3 sequences; the top ten hold around 5.2%. Input material: blood T cells: a sorted CD56 or NKG2C T cell subset, CD4+ or CD8+ T cells, or bulk PBMC T cells (not recorded which). The receptors derive from a man aged 18-75 years in good health.

CDR3 in amino acids: CASSLGPNPYNEQFF. V is TRBV27 and J is TRBJ2-1. Germline V lookup: CDR1 MNHEY, CDR2 SMNVEV (reference sequence). The CDR3 length is 15 residues.

The rearrangement uses TRBV5-1 and TRBJ1-6. Germline lookup yields CDR1 SGHRS and CDR2 YFSETQ. The CDR3 length is 19 residues. CDR3 in amino acids: CASSLTPARGPSYNSPLHF.